The sequence of this T cell receptor beta chain was determined in a study of OX40 agonist ivuxolimab in advanced cancers. As for the study in general: From 23 to 79 years was the age range, with a mean of around 57 years, and 65% to 90% were male.

Study-level points and caveats: Also present in some nonresponders was a low level of normalized T-cell clonal expansion. CD4+ and CD8+ blood T cells expanded clonally by week 6 at 0.1 to 3.0 mg/kg. With doses of 0.1-3.0 mg/kg, partial responders showed among the lowest clonal expansion.

About this clone itself: Its target is unknown.

This CDR3 region has 16 residues. Deletions cut 3 bases from V and 0 bases from J, with 14 bases between. Germline CDR1 KGHSH, CDR2 LQKENI. The protocol was immunoSEQ multiplex PCR, while the TCRdb copy is restricted to in-frame clones and leaves out a portion. The profile covers 95,000 to 120,000 clones, with less than 95% appearing a single time and around 0.64% taken by the ten largest. Sequencing was performed on CD4+ or CD8+ T cells sorted from blood, taken in a trial of the OX40 agonist ivuxolimab. The receptor's source is an adult with an advanced solid tumor such as melanoma, head and neck, liver or kidney cancer. The V call is TRBV18, the J call TRBJ1-1; no reliable D call. The CDR3 region is CASSPGVNSMNTEAFF. Here the CDR3 DNA reads TGTGCCAGCTCACCTGGTGTGAACAGCATGAACACTGAAGCTTTCTTT.